The 26 T cell receptor beta chains in this list originate from one sample, sequenced in a study of CD8 T cells in Susac syndrome. With random hexamers, reverse transcription was performed on about 0.5 to 1 ug of RNA. Each CDR3 protein gets one entry after TCRdb re-called the immunoSEQ multiplex PCR reads with MiXCR. The top ten hold about 0.28% of the sample, which has around 110,000 distinct CDR3 sequences, roughly 94% seen once. The sequenced sample consisted of CD8+ T cells from PBMCs. The receptors shown here come from a human donor with Susac syndrome.

Here the CDR3 DNA reads TGTGCCAGCAGCGGTACTGAGGGGCAAGAGACCCAGTACTTC. This sequence encodes CASSGTEGQETQYF. V and J are TRBV7-9 and TRBJ2-5; D may be TRBD1 or TRBD2 (5 bases each). CDR1 and CDR2 from the germline V gene are SEHNR and FQNEAQ (reference sequence). Trimming removed 5 bases from V and 2 bases from J, with 12 bases in between. The CDR3 sequence is 14 residues long. Variable domain in full (rest from reference TRBV7-9 and TRBJ2-5): DTGVSQNPRHKITKRGQNVTFRCDPISEHNRLYWYRQTLGQGPEFLTYFQNEAQLEKSRLLSDRFSAERPKGSFSTLEIQRTEQGDSAMYLCASSGTEGQETQYFGPGTRLLVL.

The V call is TRBV20-1, the J call TRBJ1-5; no clear D. V lost 1 base and J lost 0, with 7 bases in between. The germline gives CDR1 DFQATT, CDR2 SNEGSKA (reference sequence). The CDR3 contains 14 residues. For the CDR3, the DNA is TGCAGTGCTAGAGGCGTTAATAGCAATCAGCCCCAGCATTTT. Encoded protein: CSARGVNSNQPQHF.

In DNA, the CDR3 is TGTGCTAGTGGCCCTTGGGGGGCTTCCGGGGAGCTGTTTTTT. It encodes CASGPWGASGELFF. This rearrangement joins TRBV12-5 to TRBJ2-2; either TRBD1 or TRBD2 may supply D (6 bases each). Per germline, CDR1 LGHNT and CDR2 FRNRAP. The CDR3 extends over 14 amino acids. Trimming took 6 bases from V and 6 from J, leaving 14 bases between them.

V is TRBV13 and J is TRBJ1-1; D ambiguous. Germline CDR1 reads PRHDT; CDR2 reads FYEKMQ (reference sequence). This CDR3 is 15 amino acids long. V lost 5 bases, J lost 0 bases, and 13 bases lay in between. CDR3 sequence: CASSPPGRMNTEAFF. CDR3 nucleotide sequence: TGTGCCAGCAGCCCCCCCGGGAGGATGAACACTGAAGCTTTCTTT. The full variable domain, in which reference TRBV13 and TRBJ1-1 provide the parts outside the CDR3, is AAGVIQSPRHLIKEKRETATLKCYPIPRHDTVYWYQQGPGQDPQFLISFYEKMQSDKGSIPDRFSAQQFSDYHSELNMSSLELGDSALYFCASSPPGRMNTEAFFGQGTRLTVV.

The chain combines TRBV4-2 with TRBJ2-5; TRBD2 might be the D (5 bases). CDR1 and CDR2 (germline): LGHNA, YNFKEQ. This CDR3 region has 13 residues. V lost 4 bases, J lost 2 bases, and 8 bases lay in between. CDR3 sequence reads: CASSRTGQETQYF. CDR3 bases: TGTGCCAGCAGCCGGACTGGGCAAGAGACCCAGTACTTC.

The chain is built from TRBV2 and TRBJ2-7; D is ambiguous. This CDR3 contains 14 residues. CDR1 and CDR2 (germline): SNHLY, FYNNEI. With 4 bases removed from V and 2 bases from J, the gap between germline ends came to 12 bases. The CDR3 sequence is CASSGVSLTYEQYF. Written as DNA, the CDR3 is TGTGCCAGCAGTGGGGTCTCCCTTACCTACGAGCAGTACTTC.

V usage is TRBV30 and J usage is TRBJ2-3, with 7 bases that match TRBD1. The length of the CDR3 is 13 residues. V shed 6 bases and J 4 bases; nucleotides not matched to a gene: 7. Germline CDR1 GTSNPN, CDR2 SVGIG (reference sequence). This chain's CDR3 is CACDTGDADTQYF. CDR3 sequence (DNA): TGTGCCTGCGATACAGGGGACGCAGATACGCAGTATTTT.

V is TRBV29-1 and J is TRBJ1-2; 8 bases match TRBD1. Germline lookup yields CDR1 SQVTM and CDR2 ANQGSEA. CDR3 length: 15 amino acids. V shed 3 bases and J 0 bases; nucleotides not matched to a gene: 6. The CDR3 loop is CSVDPWTGTNYGYTF. CDR3 in DNA: TGCAGCGTTGACCCTTGGACAGGGACTAACTATGGCTACACCTTC.

The chain recombines TRBV5-4 with TRBJ2-7; 9 bases match TRBD2. The V gene end was trimmed by 0 bases and the J gene end by 4 bases; junction bases not matched to a gene: 2. CDR3 size: 14 residues. Germline CDR1 SGHNT, CDR2 YYREEE (reference sequence). CDR3 residues: CASSLERGEYEQYF. The CDR3 DNA sequence: TGTGCCAGCAGCTTGGAGCGGGGGGAGTACGAGCAGTACTTC.

The gene calls are TRBV9 and TRBJ2-7, with 10 nucleotides matching TRBD1. The CDR3 is made up of 15 amino acids. Germline CDR1 is SGDLS and CDR2 is YYNGEE. With 4 bases clipped from V and 5 bases from J, the junction kept 9 bases outside the gene matches. DNA for the CDR3: TGTGCCAGCAGCCCGAAGGGACAGGGGAAGGACGAGCAGTACTTC. Protein product: CASSPKGQGKDEQYF.

The V call is TRBV29-1, the J call TRBJ2-7, with D unclear. The germline V and J ends were trimmed by 6 bases and 6 bases, with 18 bases remaining between them. The germline V gene encodes CDR1 SQVTM and CDR2 ANQGSEA. The CDR3 totals 13 residues. The CDR3 DNA reads TGCAGCGTAGCTTATATAGGCCCCCCCGAGCAGTACTTC. Protein: CSVAYIGPPEQYF.

The CDR3 DNA reads TGTGCCAGTAGTTCCCGACAGGGTGGGATTCTAGACAATGAGCAGTTCTTC. Protein sequence: CASSSRQGGILDNEQFF. The V gene is TRBV19, the J gene TRBJ2-1; 7 bases agree with TRBD1. The V gene end was trimmed by 5 bases and the J gene end by 5 bases; junction bases not matched to a gene: 15. The CDR3 length is 17 residues. Germline V gene data show CDR1 as LNHDA and CDR2 as SQIVND (reference sequence).

The chain employs TRBV29-1 and TRBJ2-5; D is perhaps TRBD1 (6 bases). The CDR3 length is 15 residues. V was clipped by 6 bases and J by 5 bases, with 22 bases between them. Germline V lookup: CDR1 SQVTM, CDR2 ANQGSEA. CDR3 in DNA: TGCAGCGTCGCCCGAGCCTACAGGGAGTGGGAGACCCAGTACTTC. Protein product: CSVARAYREWETQYF.

CDR3 residues: CASSFKDRGRSPLHF. In DNA form, the CDR3 reads TGTGCCAGCAGCTTCAAGGACAGGGGGAGATCACCCCTCCACTTT. The chain carries TRBV7-6 and TRBJ1-6, with TRBD1 matching 10 bases. This CDR3 is 15 amino acids long. The junction had 6 bases not matched to a gene; V was cut back by 3 bases and J by 10 bases. Germline CDR1 and CDR2: SGHVS and FNYEAQ.

The chain is built from TRBV29-1 and TRBJ1-1; possible D gene TRBD1, 5 bases. Germline loops: CDR1 SQVTM, CDR2 ANQGSEA. The CDR3 has 16 residues. Trimming stripped 4 bases from V and 7 bases from J, with 25 bases between. Here the CDR3 DNA reads TGCAGCGTTGGAGGGGTGTCTTTTCAACCTTCCCTTGAAGCTTTCTTT. Translated, it gives CSVGGVSFQPSLEAFF.

The chain carries TRBV9 and TRBJ2-1; the match to TRBD1 covers 7 bases. The CDR3 runs to 14 residues. Germline V CDR1 and CDR2: SGDLS, YYNGEE. V shed 3 bases, J shed 2 bases, and the junction held 2 bases outside the gene matches. The CDR3 region is CASSAGTAYNEQFF. The CDR3, as DNA: TGTGCCAGCAGCGCCGGGACAGCCTACAATGAGCAGTTCTTC.

The rearrangement uses TRBV6-2 or TRBV6-3 and TRBJ2-2; D gene unclear. The CDR3 consists of 13 residues. V was shortened by 5 bases and J by 4 bases, with 8 bases between the two germline ends. Germline-derived CDR1 and CDR2 are MNHEY and SVGEGT. This CDR3 reads CASSHRSTGELFF. The CDR3 DNA sequence: TGTGCCAGCAGTCACCGTAGCACCGGGGAGCTGTTTTTT.

This clonotype was observed a handful of times. This chain connects TRBV29-1 to TRBJ1-2, with unresolved D. V was clipped by 7 bases and J by 4 bases, with 16 bases between them. The CDR3 runs 13 residues. The germline V gene encodes CDR1 SQVTM and CDR2 ANQGSEA. CDR3 region: CSAKGEEGYGYTF. The CDR3 DNA reads as TGCAGCGCTAAAGGAGAGGAGGGCTATGGCTACACCTTC.

The chain carries TRBV20-1 and TRBJ2-3; D perhaps matches TRBD2 (5 bases). The CDR3 runs to 14 residues. Trimming removed 0 bases from V and 1 base from J, with 8 bases in between. Germline CDR1 DFQATT, CDR2 SNEGSKA (reference sequence). The CDR3 DNA reads as TGCAGTGCTAGAGAGAGGGATCGCACAGATACGCAGTATTTT. Protein: CSARERDRTDTQYF.

This clonotype was detected once. The rearrangement links TRBV4-1 to TRBJ1-1; unclear D gene. V dropped 3 bases and J dropped 3 bases, with 14 bases sitting between them. CDR3 size: 15 residues. Germline lookup yields CDR1 MGHRA and CDR2 YSYEKL. CDR3 sequence: CASSQYSKRDTEAFF. Here the CDR3 DNA reads TGCGCCAGCAGCCAGTACTCGAAGAGGGACACTGAAGCTTTCTTT.

DNA of the CDR3: TGTGCCAGCAGTCAAGGGGATTCAACTAATGAAAAACTGTTTTTT. Amino acid sequence: CASSQGDSTNEKLFF. V gene TRBV12-3 or TRBV12-4 combines with J gene TRBJ1-4, with D tentatively TRBD1 (5 bases). There are 15 residues in the CDR3. The V end lost 5 bases, the J end lost 0 bases, and 10 bases lay between the germline ends.

The rearrangement uses TRBV29-1 and TRBJ1-2; 7 bases map to TRBD1. The CDR3 spans 14 residues. The V gene's germline CDR1 is SQVTM and CDR2 ANQGSEA. Trimming at V came to 3 bases and at J to 4 bases, leaving 8 bases not matched to a gene. The CDR3 DNA is TGCAGCGTTGACCGAACAGGGGCTAGCTATGGCTACACCTTC. Protein product: CSVDRTGASYGYTF.

This clonotype appeared many times. The rearrangement uses TRBV5-8 and TRBJ2-1; 7 bases are a match to TRBD2. J lost 9 bases, V lost 4 bases, and 7 bases had no gene match. The germline CDR1 and CDR2 sequences are SGHTS and YDEGEE. The CDR3 covers 13 residues. CDR3 DNA sequence: TGTGCCAGCAGCCTGAGTCCGGGGGGTGAGCAGTTCTTC. Amino acids: CASSLSPGGEQFF.

This CDR3 reads CSVELAGGEADTQYF. The CDR3 nucleotides read TGCAGCGTTGAATTAGCGGGGGGAGAGGCAGATACGCAGTATTTT. This sequence joins TRBV29-1 and TRBJ2-3; 10 nucleotides match TRBD2. The CDR3 is made up of 15 amino acids. The junction had 6 bases not matched to a gene; V was cut back by 2 bases and J by 4 bases. CDR1 SQVTM and CDR2 ANQGSEA come from the germline V gene.

This clonotype has a handful of counts. The chain recombines TRBV5-1 with TRBJ1-6, with unresolved D. This CDR3 spans 15 amino acids. Germline values: CDR1 SGHRS, CDR2 YFSETQ. Trimming removed 0 bases from V and 7 bases from J, with 11 bases in between. The CDR3 loop reads CASSLAGQENSPLHF. The CDR3 DNA is TGCGCCAGCAGCTTGGCTGGGCAGGAAAATTCACCCCTCCACTTT.

The gene calls are TRBV7-9 and TRBJ2-7; D ambiguous. Germline CDR1 and CDR2: SEHNR and FQNEAQ (reference sequence). Trimming cost V 5 bases and J 6 bases, with 11 bases left between them. The CDR3 totals 12 residues. CDR3: CASSPRAAEQYF. The DNA for the CDR3 is TGTGCCAGCAGCCCCCGGGCGGCCGAGCAGTACTTC.